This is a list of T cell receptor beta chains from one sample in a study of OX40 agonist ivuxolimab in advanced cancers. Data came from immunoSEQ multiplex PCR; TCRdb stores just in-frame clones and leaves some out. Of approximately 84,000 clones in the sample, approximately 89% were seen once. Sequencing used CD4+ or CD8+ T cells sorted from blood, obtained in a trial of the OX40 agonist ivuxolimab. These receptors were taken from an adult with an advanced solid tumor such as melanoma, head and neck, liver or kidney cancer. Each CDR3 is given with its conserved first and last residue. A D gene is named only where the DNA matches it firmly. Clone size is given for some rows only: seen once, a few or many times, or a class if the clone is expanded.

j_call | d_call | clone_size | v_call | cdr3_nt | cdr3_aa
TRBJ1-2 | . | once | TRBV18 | TGTGCCAGCTCAATCAGGGAAGACTATGGCTACACCTTC | CASSIREDYGYTF
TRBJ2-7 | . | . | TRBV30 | TGTGCCTGGAAGGGCAGGGGTTACGAGCAGTACTTC | CAWKGRGYEQYF
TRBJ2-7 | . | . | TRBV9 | TGTGCCAGCAGCGTAGAAGGCAGCTCCTACGAGCAGTACTTC | CASSVEGSSYEQYF
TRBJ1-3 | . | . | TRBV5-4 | TGTGCCAGCAGCTTGGGAGGAAACTCTGGAAACACCATATATTTT | CASSLGGNSGNTIYF
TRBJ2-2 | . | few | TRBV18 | TGTGCCAGCTCACTCCCCTTCCCGGGGGCTGGCACCGGGGAGCTGTTTTTT | CASSLPFPGAGTGELFF
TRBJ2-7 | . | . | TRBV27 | TGTGCCAGCAGTGCCCCTCTTACGGACGAGCAGTACTTC | CASSAPLTDEQYF
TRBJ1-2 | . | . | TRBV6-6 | TGTGCCAGCAGTTACTCCTCGCAGGGTGATGGCTACACCTTC | CASSYSSQGDGYTF
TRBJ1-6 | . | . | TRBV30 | TGTGCCTGGGCCGGGGCCTTGTATAATTCACCCCTCCACTTT | CAWAGALYNSPLHF
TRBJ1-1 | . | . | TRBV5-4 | TGTGCCAGCAGCTTCGAGGACAGACTGAACACTGAAGCTTTCTTT | CASSFEDRLNTEAFF
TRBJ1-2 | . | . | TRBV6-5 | TGTGCCAGCAGTCCCCGTCCCGCTTACCTTTATGGCTACACCTTC | CASSPRPAYLYGYTF
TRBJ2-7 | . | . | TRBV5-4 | TGTGCCAGCAGCCAATCCCCGGGGCACGAGCAGTACTTC | CASSQSPGHEQYF
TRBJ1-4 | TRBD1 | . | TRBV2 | TGTGCCAGCAGTGCAATGACAGGGGAAAGTGAAAAACTGTTTTTT | CASSAMTGESEKLFF
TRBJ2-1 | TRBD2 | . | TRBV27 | TGTGCCAGCAGTTTATCGGGCGGGAGGGGCTCCTACAATGAGCAGTTCTTC | CASSLSGGRGSYNEQFF
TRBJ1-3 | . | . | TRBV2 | TGTGCCAGCAGTGAGGGTTTAGGAAACACCATATATTTT | CASSEGLGNTIYF
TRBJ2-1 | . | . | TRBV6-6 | TGTGCCAGCAGAAGACAGGCTAGCTCCTACAATGAGCAGTTCTTC | CASRRQASSYNEQFF
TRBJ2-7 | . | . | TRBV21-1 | TGTGCCAGCTGCGTCAGGGTTGGGGACTACGAGCAGTACTTC | CASCVRVGDYEQYF